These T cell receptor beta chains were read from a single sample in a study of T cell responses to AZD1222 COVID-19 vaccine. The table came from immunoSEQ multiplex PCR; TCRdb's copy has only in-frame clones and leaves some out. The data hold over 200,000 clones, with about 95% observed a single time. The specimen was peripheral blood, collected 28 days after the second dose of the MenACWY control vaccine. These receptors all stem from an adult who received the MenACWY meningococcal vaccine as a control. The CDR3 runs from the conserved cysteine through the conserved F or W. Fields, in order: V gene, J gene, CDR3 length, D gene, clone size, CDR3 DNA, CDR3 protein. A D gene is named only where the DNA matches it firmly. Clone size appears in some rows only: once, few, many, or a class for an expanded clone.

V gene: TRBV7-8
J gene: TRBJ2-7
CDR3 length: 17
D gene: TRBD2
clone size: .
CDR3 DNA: TGTGCCAGCACCGCCCTAGCGGGTGTGGGTGTCGGGTACGAGCAGTACTTC
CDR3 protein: CASTALAGVGVGYEQYF

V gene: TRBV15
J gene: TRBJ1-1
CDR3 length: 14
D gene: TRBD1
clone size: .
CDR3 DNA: TGTGCCACCAGCAAGGACAGGGGAGGCACTGAAGCTTTCTTT
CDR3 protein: CATSKDRGGTEAFF

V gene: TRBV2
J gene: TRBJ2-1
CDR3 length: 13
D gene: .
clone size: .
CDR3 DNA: TGTGCCAGCAGGCCGACACCTTACAATGAGCAGTTCTTC
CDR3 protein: CASRPTPYNEQFF

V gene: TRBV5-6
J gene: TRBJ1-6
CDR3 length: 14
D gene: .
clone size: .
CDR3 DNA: TGTGCCAGCAGCTTGGGACGAGGTAATTCACCCCTCCACTTT
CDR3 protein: CASSLGRGNSPLHF

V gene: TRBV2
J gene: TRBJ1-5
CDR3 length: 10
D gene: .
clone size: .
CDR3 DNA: TGTGCCACCCCGGGCCCCCCCCAGCATTTT
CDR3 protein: CATPGPPQHF

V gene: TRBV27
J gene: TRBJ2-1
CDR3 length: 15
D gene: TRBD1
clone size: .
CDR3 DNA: TGTGCCAGCAGCGAGGACAGGGCCTACTACAATGAGCAGTTCTTC
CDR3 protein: CASSEDRAYYNEQFF

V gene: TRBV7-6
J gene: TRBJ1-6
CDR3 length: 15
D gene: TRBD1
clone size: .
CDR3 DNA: TGTGCCAGCAGCTTAAGCCGGACAGGGAATTCACCCCTCCACTTT
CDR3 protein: CASSLSRTGNSPLHF

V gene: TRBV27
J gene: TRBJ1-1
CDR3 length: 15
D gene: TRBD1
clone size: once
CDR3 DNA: TGTGCCAGCAGGCTAAACAGGGGGATGAACACTGAAGCTTTCTTT
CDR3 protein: CASRLNRGMNTEAFF

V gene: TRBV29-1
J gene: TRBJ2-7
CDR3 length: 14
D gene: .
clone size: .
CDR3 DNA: TGCAGCGTTAGGGGACCGTCAAGCTCCTACGAGCAGTACTTC
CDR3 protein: CSVRGPSSSYEQYF

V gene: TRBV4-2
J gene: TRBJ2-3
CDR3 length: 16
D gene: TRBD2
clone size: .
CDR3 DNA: TGTGCCAGCAGCCAAGTACTAGCGGGAGGGCCAGATACGCAGTATTTT
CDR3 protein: CASSQVLAGGPDTQYF

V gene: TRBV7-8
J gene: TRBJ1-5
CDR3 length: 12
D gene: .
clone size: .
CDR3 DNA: TGTGCCAGCAGCCAAGCGGGTCAGCCCCAGCATTTT
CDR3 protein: CASSQAGQPQHF

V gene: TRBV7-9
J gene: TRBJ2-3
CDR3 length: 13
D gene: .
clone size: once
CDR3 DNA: TGTGCCAGCAGCGCGCCCAACACAGATACGCAGTATTTT
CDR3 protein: CASSAPNTDTQYF

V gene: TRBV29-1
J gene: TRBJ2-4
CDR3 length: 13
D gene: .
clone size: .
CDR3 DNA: TGCAGCGTTGAAGTTGTAGGGGGGGACATTCAGTACTTC
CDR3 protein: CSVEVVGGDIQYF

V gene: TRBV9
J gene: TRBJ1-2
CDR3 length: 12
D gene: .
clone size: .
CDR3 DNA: TGTGCCAGCAGCGTTCAGGGAGATGGCTACACCTTC
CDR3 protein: CASSVQGDGYTF

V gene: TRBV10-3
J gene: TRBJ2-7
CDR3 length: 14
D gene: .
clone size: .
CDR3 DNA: TGTGCCATCAGTGAGTCCACAGGGACCTACGAGCAGTACTTC
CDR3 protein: CAISESTGTYEQYF

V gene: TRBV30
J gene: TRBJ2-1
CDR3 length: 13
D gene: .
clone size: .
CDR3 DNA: TGTGCCTGGAGCCCGGGCTTTCTTGATGAGCAGTTCTTC
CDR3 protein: CAWSPGFLDEQFF

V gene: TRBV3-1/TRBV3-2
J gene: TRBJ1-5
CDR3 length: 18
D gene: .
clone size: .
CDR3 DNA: TGTGCCAGCAGCCAAGGGGGGGCTAGCGGTTATAGCAATCAGCCCCAGCATTTT
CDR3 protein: CASSQGGASGYSNQPQHF

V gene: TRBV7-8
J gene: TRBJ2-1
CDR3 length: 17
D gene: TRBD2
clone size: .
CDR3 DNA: TGTGCCAGCAGCTTAGGACTAACGGGAGGGCCCTACAATGAGCAGTTCTTC
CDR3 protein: CASSLGLTGGPYNEQFF

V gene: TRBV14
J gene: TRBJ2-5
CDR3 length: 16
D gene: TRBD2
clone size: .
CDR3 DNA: TGTGCCAGCAGCCAAGGTCGGACTAGAAATCAAGAGACCCAGTACTTC
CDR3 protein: CASSQGRTRNQETQYF

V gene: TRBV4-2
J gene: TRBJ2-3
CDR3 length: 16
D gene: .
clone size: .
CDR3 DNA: TGTGCCAGCAGCCAAGATGGGGGGGCCACGACAGATACGCAGTATTTT
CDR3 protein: CASSQDGGATTDTQYF

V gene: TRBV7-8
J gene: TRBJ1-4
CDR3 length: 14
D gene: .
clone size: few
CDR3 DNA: TGTGCCAGCAGCTTATTACAGCTTAATGAAAAACTGTTTTTT
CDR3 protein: CASSLLQLNEKLFF

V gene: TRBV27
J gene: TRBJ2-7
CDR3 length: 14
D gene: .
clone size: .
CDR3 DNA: TGTGCCAGCAGTTCCCGGGACCAGGGGTACGAGCAGTACTTC
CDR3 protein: CASSSRDQGYEQYF

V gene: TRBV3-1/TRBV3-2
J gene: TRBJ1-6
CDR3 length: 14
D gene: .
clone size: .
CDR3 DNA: TGTGCCAGCAGCCAAGATTTGGGGATTTCACCCCTCCACTTT
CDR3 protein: CASSQDLGISPLHF

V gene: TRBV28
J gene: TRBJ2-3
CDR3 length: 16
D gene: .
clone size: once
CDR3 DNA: TGTGCCAGCAGTCCTCCCGACACTCCAGGTACAGATACGCAGTATTTT
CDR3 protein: CASSPPDTPGTDTQYF

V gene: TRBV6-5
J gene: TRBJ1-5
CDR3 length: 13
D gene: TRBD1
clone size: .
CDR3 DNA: TGTGCCAGCAGAGGACAGGGGAGGCAGCCCCAGCATTTT
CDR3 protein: CASRGQGRQPQHF

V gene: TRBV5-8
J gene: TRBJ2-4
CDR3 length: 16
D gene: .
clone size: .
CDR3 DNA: TGTGCCAGCAGCTTGGGGAACGATGGGGCCAAAAACATTCAGTACTTC
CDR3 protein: CASSLGNDGAKNIQYF

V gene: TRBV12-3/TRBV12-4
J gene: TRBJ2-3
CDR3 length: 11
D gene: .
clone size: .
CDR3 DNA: TGTGCCACAAAGGTGGCAGATACGCAGTATTTT
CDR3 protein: CATKVADTQYF

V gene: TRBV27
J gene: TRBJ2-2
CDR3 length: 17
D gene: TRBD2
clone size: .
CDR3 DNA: TGTGCCAGCAGTCCAACTCGGACTAGCGGGAACACCGGGGAGCTGTTTTTT
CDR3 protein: CASSPTRTSGNTGELFF

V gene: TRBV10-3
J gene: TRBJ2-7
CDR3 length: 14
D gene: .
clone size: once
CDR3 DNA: TGTGCCATCAGTGAACAGGGAACGACCTACGAGCAGTACTTC
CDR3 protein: CAISEQGTTYEQYF

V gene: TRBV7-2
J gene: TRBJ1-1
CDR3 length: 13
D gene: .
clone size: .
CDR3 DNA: TGTGCCAGCAGCTTGGGACAGAACACTGAAGCTTTCTTT
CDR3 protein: CASSLGQNTEAFF

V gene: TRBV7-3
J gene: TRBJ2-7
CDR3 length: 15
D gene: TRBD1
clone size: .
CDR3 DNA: TGTGCCAGCAGCCCACTAAGGACAGGGTACAACGAGCAGTACTTC
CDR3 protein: CASSPLRTGYNEQYF

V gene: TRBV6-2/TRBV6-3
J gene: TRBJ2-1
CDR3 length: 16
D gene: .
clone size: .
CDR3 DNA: TGTGCCAGCAGCGCCGGAGGCGGGGGCGTTTTCAATGAGCAGTTCTTC
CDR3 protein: CASSAGGGGVFNEQFF

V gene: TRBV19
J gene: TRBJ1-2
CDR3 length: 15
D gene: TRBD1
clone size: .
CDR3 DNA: TGTGCCAGTAAAGCCGGGACAGCCACAGGCTATGGCTACACCTTC
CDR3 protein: CASKAGTATGYGYTF

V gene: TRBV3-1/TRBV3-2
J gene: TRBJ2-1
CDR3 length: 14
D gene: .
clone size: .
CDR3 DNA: TGTGCCAGCAGCCAAGAGGGACCCGGTAATGAGCAGTTCTTC
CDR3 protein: CASSQEGPGNEQFF

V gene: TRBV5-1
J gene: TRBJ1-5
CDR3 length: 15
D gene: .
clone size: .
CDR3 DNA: TGCGCCAGCAGCTTGTCAGGGGAACACAATCAGCCCCAGCATTTT
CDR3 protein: CASSLSGEHNQPQHF

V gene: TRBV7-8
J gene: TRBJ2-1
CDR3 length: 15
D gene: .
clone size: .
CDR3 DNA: TGTGCCAGCAGCCCGAGGGGGGGCCCCTACAATGAGCAGTTCTTC
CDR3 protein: CASSPRGGPYNEQFF

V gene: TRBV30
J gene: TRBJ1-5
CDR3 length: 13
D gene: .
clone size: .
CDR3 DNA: TGTGCCTGGGAGGCAGGGAACAATCAGCCCCAGCATTTT
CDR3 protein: CAWEAGNNQPQHF

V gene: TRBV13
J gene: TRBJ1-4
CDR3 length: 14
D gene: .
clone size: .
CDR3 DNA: TGTGCCAGCAGCCGGAGGGGGGCCGGTGAAAAACTGTTTTTT
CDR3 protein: CASSRRGAGEKLFF

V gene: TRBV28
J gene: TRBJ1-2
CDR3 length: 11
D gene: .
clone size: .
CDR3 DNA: TGTGCCAGCAGCGAGGGGCGCGGCTACACCTTC
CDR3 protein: CASSEGRGYTF

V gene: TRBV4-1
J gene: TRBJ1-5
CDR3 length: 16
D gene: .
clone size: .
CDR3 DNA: TGCGCCAGCAGCCAAGATCAAGCAGTTAGCAATCAGCCCCAGCATTTT
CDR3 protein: CASSQDQAVSNQPQHF